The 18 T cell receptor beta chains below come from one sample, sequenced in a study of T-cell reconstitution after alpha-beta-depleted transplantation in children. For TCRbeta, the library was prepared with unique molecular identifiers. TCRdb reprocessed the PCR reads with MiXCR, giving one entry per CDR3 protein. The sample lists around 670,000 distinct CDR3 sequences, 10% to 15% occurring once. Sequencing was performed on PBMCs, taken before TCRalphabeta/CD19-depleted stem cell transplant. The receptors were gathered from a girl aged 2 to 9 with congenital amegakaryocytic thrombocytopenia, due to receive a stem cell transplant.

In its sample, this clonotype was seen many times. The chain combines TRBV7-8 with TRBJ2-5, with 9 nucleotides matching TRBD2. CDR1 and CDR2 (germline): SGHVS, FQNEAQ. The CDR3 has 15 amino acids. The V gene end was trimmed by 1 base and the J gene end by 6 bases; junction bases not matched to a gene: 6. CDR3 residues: CASSLESGRLKTQYF. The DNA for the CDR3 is TGTGCCAGCAGCTTAGAAAGCGGGAGGTTGAAGACCCAGTACTTC.

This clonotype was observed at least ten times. The CDR3 sequence: CASSPDRGEHNSPLHF. The CDR3 coding sequence is TGTGCCAGCAGTCCTGACAGGGGAGAGCATAATTCACCCCTCCACTTT. The chain couples TRBV6-1 to TRBJ1-6; 8 bases fit TRBD1. V lost 5 bases and J lost 5; bases outside the gene matches: 8. The CDR3 consists of 16 residues. Germline V gene data show CDR1 as MNHNS and CDR2 as SASEGT.

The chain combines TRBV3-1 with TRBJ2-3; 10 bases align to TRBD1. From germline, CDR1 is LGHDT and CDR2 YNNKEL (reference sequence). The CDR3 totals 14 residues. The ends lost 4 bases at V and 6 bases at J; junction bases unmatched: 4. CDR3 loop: CASSRGQGKDTQYF. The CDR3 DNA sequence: TGTGCCAGCAGCCGGGGACAGGGGAAGGATACGCAGTATTTT.

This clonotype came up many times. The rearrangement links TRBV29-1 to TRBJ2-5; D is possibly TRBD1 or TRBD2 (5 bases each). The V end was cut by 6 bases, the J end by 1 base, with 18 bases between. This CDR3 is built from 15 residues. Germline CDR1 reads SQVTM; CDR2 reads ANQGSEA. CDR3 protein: CSVGDLQRGQETQYF. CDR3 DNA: TGCAGCGTAGGGGACCTCCAAAGGGGCCAAGAGACCCAGTACTTC.

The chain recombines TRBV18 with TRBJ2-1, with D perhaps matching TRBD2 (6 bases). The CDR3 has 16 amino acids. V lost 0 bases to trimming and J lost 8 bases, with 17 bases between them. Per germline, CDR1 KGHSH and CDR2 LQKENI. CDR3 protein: CASSPPLSTEGDEQFF. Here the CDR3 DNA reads TGTGCCAGCTCACCACCGTTAAGTACGGAGGGCGATGAGCAGTTCTTC.

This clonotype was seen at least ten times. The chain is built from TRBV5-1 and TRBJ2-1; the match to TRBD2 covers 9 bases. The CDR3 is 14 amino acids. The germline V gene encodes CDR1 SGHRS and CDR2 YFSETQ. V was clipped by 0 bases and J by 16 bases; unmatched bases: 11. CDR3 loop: CASSLVQPSGDVFF. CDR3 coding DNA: TGCGCCAGCAGCTTGGTCCAACCTAGCGGGGATGTCTTCTTC.

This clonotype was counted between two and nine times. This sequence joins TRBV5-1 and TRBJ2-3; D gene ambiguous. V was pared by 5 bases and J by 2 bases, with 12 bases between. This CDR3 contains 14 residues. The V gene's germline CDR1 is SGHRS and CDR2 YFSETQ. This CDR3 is CASRPSPPTDTQYF. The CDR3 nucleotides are TGCGCCAGCAGACCCTCCCCCCCCACAGATACGCAGTATTTT.

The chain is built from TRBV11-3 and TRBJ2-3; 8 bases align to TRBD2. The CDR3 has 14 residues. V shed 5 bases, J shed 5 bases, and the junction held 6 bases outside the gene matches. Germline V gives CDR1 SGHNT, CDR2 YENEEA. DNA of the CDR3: TGTGCCAGCAGCCCCACGGGAGGGCGAGATACGCAGTATTTT. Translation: CASSPTGGRDTQYF.

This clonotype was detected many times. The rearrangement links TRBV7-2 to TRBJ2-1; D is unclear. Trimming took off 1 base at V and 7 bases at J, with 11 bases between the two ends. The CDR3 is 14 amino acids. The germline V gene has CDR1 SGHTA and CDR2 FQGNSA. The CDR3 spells CASSLVGVYNEQFF. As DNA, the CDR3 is TGTGCCAGCAGCTTAGTTGGGGTCTATAATGAGCAGTTCTTC.

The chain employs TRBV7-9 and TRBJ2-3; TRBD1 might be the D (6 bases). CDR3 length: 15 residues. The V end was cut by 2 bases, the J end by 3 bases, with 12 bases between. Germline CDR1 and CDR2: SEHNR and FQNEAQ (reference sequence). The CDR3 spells CASSLSDGTTDTQYF. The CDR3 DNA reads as TGTGCCAGCAGCTTAAGCGACGGGACAACAGATACGCAGTATTTT.

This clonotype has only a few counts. The CDR3 DNA reads as TGTGCCAGCAGCTTAGGAGTCGGACACTCCTCTGGAAACACCATATATTTT. Its translation is CASSLGVGHSSGNTIYF. The chain uses TRBV11-2 and TRBJ1-3, with TRBD1 as a possible D gene (5 bases). There are 17 residues in the CDR3. V lost 1 base to trimming and J lost 0 bases, with 13 bases between them. Germline V gene data show CDR1 as SGHAT and CDR2 as FQNNGV.

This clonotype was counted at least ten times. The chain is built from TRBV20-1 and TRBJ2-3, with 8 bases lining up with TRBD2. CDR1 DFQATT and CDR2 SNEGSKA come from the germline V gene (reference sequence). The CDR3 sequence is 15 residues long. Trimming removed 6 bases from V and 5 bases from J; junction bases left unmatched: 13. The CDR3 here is CSAPTSGGFGDTQYF. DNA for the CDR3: TGCAGTGCACCCACCAGCGGGGGTTTTGGAGATACGCAGTATTTT.

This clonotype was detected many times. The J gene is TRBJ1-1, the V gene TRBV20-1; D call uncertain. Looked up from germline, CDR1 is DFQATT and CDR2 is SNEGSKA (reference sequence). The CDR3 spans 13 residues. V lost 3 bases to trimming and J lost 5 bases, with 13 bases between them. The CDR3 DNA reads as TGCAGTGCTAGGATCCCTAGGGAGACTGAAGCTTTCTTT. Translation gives CSARIPRETEAFF.

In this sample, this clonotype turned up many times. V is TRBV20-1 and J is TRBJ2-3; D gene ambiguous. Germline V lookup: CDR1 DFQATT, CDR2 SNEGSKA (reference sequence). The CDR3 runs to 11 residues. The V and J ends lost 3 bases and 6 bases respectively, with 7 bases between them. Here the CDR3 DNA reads TGCAGTGCTAGTATCTCGGATACGCAGTATTTT. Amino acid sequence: CSASISDTQYF.

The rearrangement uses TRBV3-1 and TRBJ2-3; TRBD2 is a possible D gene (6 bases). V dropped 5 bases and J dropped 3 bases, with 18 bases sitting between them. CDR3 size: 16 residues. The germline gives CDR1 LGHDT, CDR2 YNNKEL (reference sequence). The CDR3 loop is CASSAYGSGRTDTQYF. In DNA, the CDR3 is TGTGCCAGCAGCGCCTATGGTAGCGGACGAACAGATACGCAGTATTTT.

The CDR3 nucleotides read TGTGCCAGCAGCTCTCTCGGCGGAGCGGGAGGAAGAAAGACCCAGTACTTC. As protein: CASSSLGGAGGRKTQYF. The V gene is TRBV7-6, the J gene TRBJ2-5; 9 bases map to TRBD2. The V segment lost 4 bases and the J segment 6 bases; nucleotides outside the gene matches: 15. The length of the CDR3 is 17 residues. The germline gives CDR1 SGHVS, CDR2 FNYEAQ.

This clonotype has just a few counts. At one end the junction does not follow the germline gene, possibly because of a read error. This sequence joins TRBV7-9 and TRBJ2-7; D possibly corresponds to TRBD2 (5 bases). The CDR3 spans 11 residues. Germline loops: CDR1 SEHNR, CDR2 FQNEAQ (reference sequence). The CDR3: CASSPGGFLHF. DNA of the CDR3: TGTGCCAGCAGCCCCGGAGGATTCCTGCACTTC. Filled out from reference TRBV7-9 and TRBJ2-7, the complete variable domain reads DTGVSQNPRHKITKRGQNVTFRCDPISEHNRLYWYRQTLGQGPEFLTYFQNEAQLEKSRLLSDRFSAERPKGSFSTLEIQRTEQGDSAMYLCASSPGGFLHFGPGTRLTVT.

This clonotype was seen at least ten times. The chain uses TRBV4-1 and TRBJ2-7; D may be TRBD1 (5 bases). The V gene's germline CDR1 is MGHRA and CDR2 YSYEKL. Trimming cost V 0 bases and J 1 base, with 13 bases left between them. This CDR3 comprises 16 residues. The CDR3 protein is CASSQDRLPGSYEQYF. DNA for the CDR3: TGCGCCAGCAGCCAAGACCGTCTTCCAGGGTCCTACGAGCAGTACTTC.